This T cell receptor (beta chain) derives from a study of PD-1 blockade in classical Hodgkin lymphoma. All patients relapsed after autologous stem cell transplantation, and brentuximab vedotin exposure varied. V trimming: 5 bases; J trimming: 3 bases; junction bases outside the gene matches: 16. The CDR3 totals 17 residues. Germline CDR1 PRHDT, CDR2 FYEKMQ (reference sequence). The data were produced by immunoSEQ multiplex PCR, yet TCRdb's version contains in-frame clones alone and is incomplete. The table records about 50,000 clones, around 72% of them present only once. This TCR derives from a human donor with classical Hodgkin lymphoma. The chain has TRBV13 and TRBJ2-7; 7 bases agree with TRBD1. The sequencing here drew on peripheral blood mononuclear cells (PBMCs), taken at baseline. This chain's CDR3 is CASSTKPTGKGGYEQYF. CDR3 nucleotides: TGTGCCAGCAGCACAAAGCCGACAGGGAAGGGTGGCTACGAGCAGTACTTC.